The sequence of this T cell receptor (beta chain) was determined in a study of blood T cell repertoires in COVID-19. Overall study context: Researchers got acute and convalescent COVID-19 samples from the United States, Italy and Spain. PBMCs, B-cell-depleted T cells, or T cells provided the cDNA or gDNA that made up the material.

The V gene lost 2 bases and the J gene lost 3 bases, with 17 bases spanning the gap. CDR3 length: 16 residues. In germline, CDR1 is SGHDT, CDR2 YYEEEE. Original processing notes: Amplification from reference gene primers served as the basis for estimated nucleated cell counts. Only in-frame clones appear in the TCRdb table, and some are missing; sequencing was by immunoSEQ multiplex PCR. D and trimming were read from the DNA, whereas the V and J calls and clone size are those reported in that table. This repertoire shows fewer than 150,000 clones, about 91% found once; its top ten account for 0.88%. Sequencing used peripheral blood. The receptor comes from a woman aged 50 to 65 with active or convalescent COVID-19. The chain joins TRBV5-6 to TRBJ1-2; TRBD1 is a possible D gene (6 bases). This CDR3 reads CASSLVGTTSYYGYTF. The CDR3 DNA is TGTGCCAGCAGCTTAGTAGGGACAACTTCTTACTATGGCTACACCTTC.